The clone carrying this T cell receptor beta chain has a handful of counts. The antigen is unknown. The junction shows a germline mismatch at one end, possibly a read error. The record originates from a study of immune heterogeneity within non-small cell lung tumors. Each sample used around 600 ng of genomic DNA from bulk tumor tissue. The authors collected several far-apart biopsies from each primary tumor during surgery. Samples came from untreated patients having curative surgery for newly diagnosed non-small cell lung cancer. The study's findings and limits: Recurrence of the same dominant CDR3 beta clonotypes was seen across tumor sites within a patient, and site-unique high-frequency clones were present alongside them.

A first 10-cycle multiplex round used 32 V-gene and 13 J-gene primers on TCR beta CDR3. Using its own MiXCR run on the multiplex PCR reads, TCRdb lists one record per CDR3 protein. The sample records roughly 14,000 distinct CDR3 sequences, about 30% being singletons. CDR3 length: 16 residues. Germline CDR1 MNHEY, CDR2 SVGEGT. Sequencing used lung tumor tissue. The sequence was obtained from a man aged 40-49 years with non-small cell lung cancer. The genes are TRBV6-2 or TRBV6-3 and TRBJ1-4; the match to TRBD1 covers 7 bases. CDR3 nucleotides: TGTGCCAGCAGTTACTCTGCGGACAGGAAGAATGAAAAACCGTTTTTT. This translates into CASSYSADRKNEKPFF.